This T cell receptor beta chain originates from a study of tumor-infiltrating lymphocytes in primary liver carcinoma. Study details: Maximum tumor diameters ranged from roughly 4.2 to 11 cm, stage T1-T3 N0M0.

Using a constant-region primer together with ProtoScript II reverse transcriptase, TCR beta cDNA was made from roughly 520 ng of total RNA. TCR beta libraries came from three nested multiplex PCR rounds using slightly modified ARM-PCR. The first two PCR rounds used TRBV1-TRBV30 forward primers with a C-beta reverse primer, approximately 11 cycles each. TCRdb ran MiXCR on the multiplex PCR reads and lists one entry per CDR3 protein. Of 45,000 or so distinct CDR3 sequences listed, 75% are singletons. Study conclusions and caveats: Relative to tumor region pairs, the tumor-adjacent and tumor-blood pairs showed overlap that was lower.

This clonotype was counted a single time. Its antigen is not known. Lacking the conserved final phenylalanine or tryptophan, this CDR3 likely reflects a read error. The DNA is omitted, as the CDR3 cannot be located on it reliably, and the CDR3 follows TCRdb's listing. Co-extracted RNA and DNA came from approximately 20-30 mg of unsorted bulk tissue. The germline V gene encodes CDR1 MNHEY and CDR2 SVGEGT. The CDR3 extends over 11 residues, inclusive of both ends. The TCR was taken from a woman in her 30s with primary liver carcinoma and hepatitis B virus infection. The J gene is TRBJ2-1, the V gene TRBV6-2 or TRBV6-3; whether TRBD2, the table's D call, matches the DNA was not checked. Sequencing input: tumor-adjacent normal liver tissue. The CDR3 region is CATSPSRGRFL.